One and the same sample provided the 19 T cell receptor beta chains below, sequenced in a study of cytotoxic CD8 clonotypes in ibrutinib-treated CLL. The protocol was immunoSEQ multiplex PCR, while the TCRdb copy is restricted to in-frame clones and leaves out a portion. The table lists fewer than 300,000 clones, less than 85% of them singletons, with roughly 6% in the top ten. The sequencing here drew on PBMCs, taken at disease progression, from a patient treated with ibrutinib. Every receptor here comes from a human donor with chronic lymphocytic leukemia.

The genes are TRBV5-1 and TRBJ2-1, with D tentatively TRBD2 (6 bases). From germline, CDR1 is SGHRS and CDR2 YFSETQ. CDR3 length: 15 residues. Trimming removed 1 base from V and 8 bases from J, with 16 bases in between. CDR3 sequence: CASSLREPALHEQFF. CDR3 DNA sequence: TGCGCCAGCAGCTTGCGGGAGCCCGCCCTCCATGAGCAGTTCTTC.

This clone turned up a few times. CDR3 residues: CASSQSDTDSNQPQHF. Written as DNA, the CDR3 is TGCGCCAGCAGTCAATCCGACACCGATAGCAATCAGCCCCAGCATTTT. The rearrangement joins TRBV23-1 to TRBJ1-5; D uncertain. TRBV23-1 is an ORF; its function is uncertain. CDR3 size: 16 residues. With 0 bases removed from V and 0 bases from J, the gap between germline ends came to 9 bases.

The chain is built from TRBV9 and TRBJ2-3, with 8 bases that match TRBD2. After removal of 0 bases from V and 2 bases from J, the junction contained 11 bases not matched to a gene. This CDR3 is 18 amino acids long. CDR1 is SGDLS, CDR2 YYNGEE, per germline. DNA of the CDR3: TGTGCCAGCAGCGTAGGAATCGGGCGGGGGGCCTACACAGATACGCAGTATTTT. This encodes CASSVGIGRGAYTDTQYF.

The chain carries TRBV6-5 and TRBJ2-1, with 9 bases lining up with TRBD2. The CDR3 sequence is 15 residues long. The J segment lost 4 bases and the V segment lost 8 bases, leaving 9 bases of the junction unmatched. Per the germline V gene, CDR1 is MNHEY and CDR2 is SVGAGI. This CDR3 reads CASQPRGGLYNEQFF. DNA of the CDR3: TGTGCCAGCCAACCGCGGGGGGGTTTGTACAATGAGCAGTTCTTC.

The chain couples TRBV28 to TRBJ2-7; TRBD2 agrees at 8 bases. The CDR3 has 16 residues. V lost 3 bases and J lost 2; bases outside the gene matches: 9. Per the germline V gene, CDR1 is MDHEN and CDR2 is SYDVKM. The CDR3 loop reads CASSFYFTSGTYEQYF. In nucleotides, the CDR3 is TGTGCCAGCAGTTTCTACTTTACTAGCGGCACCTACGAGCAGTACTTC.

This clone was observed a few times. This sequence joins TRBV5-1 and TRBJ1-5; tentative D call: TRBD1 (5 bases). V was shortened by 4 bases and J by 9 bases, with 14 bases between the two germline ends. Germline CDR1 is SGHRS and CDR2 is YFSETQ. The CDR3 consists of 13 residues. CDR3 DNA: TGCGCCAGCAGCGGGACCGGGGTGGGGCCCCAGCATTTT. It translates to CASSGTGVGPQHF.

V is TRBV9 and J is TRBJ1-3; 8 nucleotides align to TRBD1. Germline-derived CDR1 and CDR2 are SGDLS and YYNGEE. V shed 4 bases and J 10 bases; nucleotides not matched to a gene: 10. This CDR3 has 14 residues. CDR3 protein: CASSPQTGVQTIYF. The CDR3 bases are TGTGCCAGCAGCCCTCAGACAGGGGTTCAGACCATATATTTT. The variable domain in full, completed from reference TRBV9 and TRBJ1-3, reads DSGVTQTPKHLITATGQRVTLRCSPRSGDLSVYWYQQSLDQGLQFLIQYYNGEERAKGNILERFSAQQFPDLHSELNLSSLELGDSALYFCASSPQTGVQTIYFGEGSWLTVV.

This clone was detected once. The CDR3 reads CASSLMGRGGAKNIQYF. In nucleotides, the CDR3 is TGCGCCAGCAGCTTGATGGGCCGGGGGGGCGCCAAAAACATTCAGTACTTC. The rearrangement uses TRBV5-1 and TRBJ2-4; 8 bases align to TRBD2. The V gene end was trimmed by 1 base and the J gene end by 1 base; junction bases not matched to a gene: 7. This CDR3 has 17 amino acids. Germline values: CDR1 SGHRS, CDR2 YFSETQ.

J is TRBJ2-3 and V is TRBV7-2; 12 positions agree with TRBD2. The CDR3 consists of 16 residues. Germline values: CDR1 SGHTA, CDR2 FQGNSA. V was clipped by 5 bases and J by 1 base; unmatched bases: 4. The CDR3 DNA sequence: TGTGCCAGCAGCCCGACTAGCGGGGGCCGCACAGATACGCAGTATTTT. It translates to CASSPTSGGRTDTQYF.

This rearrangement joins TRBV18 to TRBJ2-7; D is possibly TRBD2 (5 bases). Per the germline V gene, CDR1 is KGHSH and CDR2 is LQKENI. The CDR3 covers 14 residues. Trimming removed 6 bases from V and 6 bases from J, with 18 bases in between. CDR3 nucleotide sequence: TGTGCCAGCTCCCCCGACTACCACCTCTCCGAGCAGTACTTC. Translated: CASSPDYHLSEQYF.

The CDR3 region has the DNA TGCAGCGTCGCTAAGGGTGGGATTAGGGACACTGAAGCTTTCTTT. It specifies CSVAKGGIRDTEAFF. The rearrangement uses TRBV29-1 and TRBJ1-1; D unclear. The CDR3 is 15 amino acids. With 6 bases removed from V and 3 bases from J, the gap between germline ends came to 20 bases. CDR1 is SQVTM and CDR2 is ANQGSEA in the germline V gene. The complete variable domain, with remaining parts taken from reference TRBV29-1 and TRBJ1-1, reads SAVISQKPSRDICQRGTSLTIQCQVDSQVTMMFWYRQQPGQSLTLIATANQGSEATYESGFVIDKFPISRPNLTFSTLTVSNMSPEDSSIYLCSVAKGGIRDTEAFFGQGTRLTVV.

The genes are TRBV19 and TRBJ1-5, with D hard to call. V was trimmed by 3 bases and J by 3 bases, leaving 12 bases between them. CDR1 LNHDA and CDR2 SQIVND come from the germline V gene (reference sequence). This CDR3 has 15 amino acids. CDR3 sequence: CASSMSSGANQPQHF. The CDR3 DNA reads as TGTGCCAGTAGTATGTCATCGGGTGCCAATCAGCCCCAGCATTTT.

CDR3 amino acids: CASSRTGPFSGANVLTF. The CDR3 DNA is TGTGCCAGCAGTCGGACAGGGCCATTCTCTGGGGCCAACGTCCTGACTTTC. The chain couples TRBV28 to TRBJ2-6, with 8 bases that match TRBD1. Trimming cost V 5 bases and J 0 bases; bases outside gene matches: 6. The CDR3 has 17 residues. Germline CDR1 and CDR2: MDHEN and SYDVKM.

The rearrangement links TRBV7-8 to TRBJ1-5; no clear D gene. Germline V gene data show CDR1 as SGHVS and CDR2 as FQNEAQ. The CDR3 is 15 amino acids. V was trimmed by 0 bases and J by 10 bases, leaving 16 bases between them. The CDR3 protein is CASSLAPHGHGPQHF. CDR3 nucleotide sequence: TGTGCCAGCAGCTTAGCGCCTCACGGCCACGGACCCCAGCATTTT.

V and J are TRBV7-2 and TRBJ1-4; unclear D gene. The germline V gene has CDR1 SGHTA and CDR2 FQGNSA. CDR3 length: 13 amino acids. V was pared by 5 bases and J by 5 bases, with 9 bases between. CDR3 loop: CASSADGNEKLFF. CDR3 sequence (DNA): TGTGCCAGCAGCGCGGACGGAAATGAAAAACTGTTTTTT. The whole variable domain, filled in from reference TRBV7-2 and TRBJ1-4, reads GAGVSQSPSNKVTEKGKDVELRCDPISGHTALYWYRQSLGQGLEFLIYFQGNSAPDKSGLPSDRFSAERTGGSVSTLTIQRTQQEDSAVYLCASSADGNEKLFFGSGTQLSVL.

In nucleotides, the CDR3 is TGTGCCAGCAGTCCCCAACCGGGCTATCTCGCCTCTGGGGCCAACGTCCTGACTTTC. Its translation is CASSPQPGYLASGANVLTF. The chain couples TRBV9 to TRBJ2-6; D ambiguous. Trimming stripped 5 bases from V and 0 bases from J, with 21 bases between. This CDR3 is 19 amino acids long. Germline CDR1 is SGDLS and CDR2 is YYNGEE. The whole variable domain, filled in from reference TRBV9 and TRBJ2-6, reads DSGVTQTPKHLITATGQRVTLRCSPRSGDLSVYWYQQSLDQGLQFLIQYYNGEERAKGNILERFSAQQFPDLHSELNLSSLELGDSALYFCASSPQPGYLASGANVLTFGAGSRLTVL.

The rearrangement links TRBV7-6 to TRBJ2-3; maybe TRBD1 (5 bases). V was shortened by 4 bases and J by 3 bases, with 14 bases between the two germline ends. Germline CDR1 SGHVS, CDR2 FNYEAQ. The CDR3 is 15 amino acids. This chain's CDR3 is CASSYLGPPTDTQYF. For the CDR3, the DNA is TGTGCCAGCAGCTACCTGGGGCCGCCTACAGATACGCAGTATTTT. The full variable domain, completed using reference TRBV7-6 and TRBJ2-3, is GAGVSQSPRYKVTKRGQDVALRCDPISGHVSLYWYRQALGQGPEFLTYFNYEAQQDKSGLPNDRFSAERPEGSISTLTIQRTEQRDSAMYRCASSYLGPPTDTQYFGPGTRLTVL.

This clone was counted a few times. The chain links TRBV28 to TRBJ1-2; D not certain. CDR1 and CDR2 from the germline V gene are MDHEN and SYDVKM. This CDR3 contains 11 residues. V gave up 2 bases and J gave up 7 bases, with 5 bases separating them. DNA for the CDR3: TGTGCCAGCAGTTTAAGGGTTGGCTACACCTTC. This translates into CASSLRVGYTF.

The chain employs TRBV7-2 and TRBJ2-7, with D maybe TRBD1 (5 bases). CDR3 size: 14 residues. The germline V gene has CDR1 SGHTA and CDR2 FQGNSA. V was trimmed by 1 base and J by 5 bases, leaving 12 bases between them. The CDR3 DNA follows: TGTGCCAGCAGCTTAGTAAGGGGAATTGACGAGCAGTACTTC. Residues: CASSLVRGIDEQYF.